Presented here are 18 T cell receptor beta chains from one specimen sequenced in a study of shared clonotypes between healthy human individuals. The table came from immunoSEQ multiplex PCR; TCRdb's copy has only in-frame clones and leaves some out. This sample yields 2.5 million or so clones, of which 85% to 95% are seen a single time; around 0.14% belongs to the top ten. The sequencing sample was made of naive CD4+ T cells sorted from blood. As for subset: CD45RA+ positively selected. These receptors originate from a man aged 18 to 30 in good health.

The chain couples TRBV11-2 to TRBJ1-4; TRBD1 is a possible D gene (5 bases). Germline loops: CDR1 SGHAT, CDR2 FQNNGV. This CDR3 contains 14 residues. Trimming shortened V by 6 bases and J by 0 bases, and 8 bases separated the two germline ends. CDR3 region: CASSRGTTNEKLFF. The CDR3 region has the DNA TGTGCCAGCAGTCGGGGGACAACTAATGAAAAACTGTTTTTT.

This chain joins TRBV6-5 and TRBJ2-1, with D possibly called TRBD1 or TRBD2 (5 bases each). Germline CDR1 is MNHEY and CDR2 is SVGAGI. Trimming stripped 6 bases from V and 15 bases from J, with 18 bases between. CDR3 size: 12 residues. The CDR3 spells CASSRDGHGTFF. CDR3 in DNA: TGTGCCAGCAGCCGAGATGGACACGGGACGTTCTTC.

This clone appeared a single time. This sequence joins TRBV6-1 and TRBJ1-5; D possibly corresponds to TRBD1 (5 bases). CDR3 length: 16 amino acids. Per the germline V gene, CDR1 is MNHNS and CDR2 is SASEGT. Trimming cost V 2 bases and J 1 base, with 12 bases left between them. Written as DNA, the CDR3 is TGTGCCAGCAGTGAACAGGCGGGGGTCAGCAATCAGCCCCAGCATTTT. It translates to CASSEQAGVSNQPQHF.

Worth noting for this clone: Other nucleotide sequences from this sample produce the same CDR3. V usage is TRBV30 and J usage is TRBJ2-3, with 11 nucleotides matching TRBD2. Germline V gene sequence: CDR1 GTSNPN, CDR2 SVGIG (reference sequence). CDR3 length equals 17 residues. Trimming at V came to 1 base and at J to 0 bases, leaving 6 bases not matched to a gene. CDR3 loop: CAWSGSRTSGSTDTQYF. The CDR3 coding sequence is TGTGCCTGGAGTGGGAGTCGGACTAGCGGGAGCACAGATACGCAGTATTTT.

The chain joins TRBV6-9 to TRBJ1-4, with a possible D match to TRBD1 (6 bases). Trimming took 11 bases from V and 7 from J, leaving 20 bases between them. This CDR3 comprises 14 residues. Looked up from germline, CDR1 is MNHGY and CDR2 is SVAAGI. CDR3 amino acids: CARARGGVVEKLFF. The CDR3 DNA is TGTGCCCGAGCGCGGGGGGGCGTGGTTGAAAAACTGTTTTTT.

Notes on this clone: The sample has other DNA sequences that encode this CDR3 too. The V call is TRBV7-2, the J call TRBJ2-5; 7 bases match TRBD2. The germline gives CDR1 SGHTA, CDR2 FQGNSA. The CDR3 consists of 13 residues. J lost 4 bases, V lost 3 bases, and 2 bases had no gene match. DNA for the CDR3: TGTGCCAGCAGCTTTGGCGGGGGAGAGACCCAGTACTTC. Translating it yields CASSFGGGETQYF.

The chain joins TRBV28 to TRBJ2-6; 7 nucleotides line up with TRBD1. The CDR3 extends over 16 amino acids. Germline loops: CDR1 MDHEN, CDR2 SYDVKM. J gave up 3 bases and V 6 bases, and 8 bases lay outside the gene matches. The CDR3 spells CASRPVGTVGANVLTF. The CDR3 DNA reads TGTGCCAGCAGGCCTGTCGGGACAGTTGGGGCCAACGTCCTGACTTTC.

The J gene is TRBJ1-2, the V gene TRBV28; a weak D match, TRBD1 (6 bases). The V gene's germline CDR1 is MDHEN and CDR2 SYDVKM. This CDR3 spans 14 amino acids. The germline V and J ends were trimmed by 5 bases and 4 bases, with 14 bases remaining between them. The CDR3 region has the DNA TGTGCCAGCAGTATCAGGGGACGGAGCTATGGCTACACCTTC. Encoded protein: CASSIRGRSYGYTF.

This clone was seen only once. This chain links TRBV19 with TRBJ2-1, with 9 bases fitting TRBD2. Germline V gene lookup returns CDR1 LNHDA and CDR2 SQIVND (reference sequence). V was clipped by 9 bases and J by 5 bases; unmatched bases: 5. The CDR3 sequence is 13 residues long. CDR3 sequence (DNA): TGTGCCAGCGGCGGGGGGGTCCACAATGAGCAGTTCTTC. It specifies CASGGGVHNEQFF.

This clone appeared a single time. The chain recombines TRBV5-1 with TRBJ2-1, with TRBD2 as a possible D gene (5 bases). V lost 6 bases and J lost 0, with 16 bases in between. Germline-derived CDR1 and CDR2 are SGHRS and YFSETQ. This CDR3 has 16 residues. The CDR3 DNA reads as TGCGCCAGCACCCGGGGAACAGTCGACTCCTACAATGAGCAGTTCTTC. This codes for CASTRGTVDSYNEQFF.

This clone was seen once. This sequence joins TRBV6-5 and TRBJ1-2; D unresolved. CDR1 is MNHEY and CDR2 is SVGAGI in the germline V gene. V shed 1 base and J shed 4 bases, with 13 bases lying between them. The CDR3 runs to 15 residues. The CDR3 loop is CASSYFTGGPYGYTF. The CDR3 nucleotides are TGTGCCAGCAGTTACTTTACGGGTGGGCCCTATGGCTACACCTTC.

The V call is TRBV2, the J call TRBJ2-3; 9 bases line up with TRBD2. The CDR3 sequence is 16 residues long. Germline V CDR1 and CDR2: SNHLY, FYNNEI. The trim removed 2 bases at V and 1 base at J, leaving 4 bases unmatched. This CDR3 reads CASSEPSGARTDTQYF. In DNA, the CDR3 is TGTGCCAGCAGTGAACCTAGCGGGGCCCGCACAGATACGCAGTATTTT.

The chain joins TRBV7-2 to TRBJ2-1; D ambiguous. The germline V gene has CDR1 SGHTA and CDR2 FQGNSA. V dropped 7 bases and J dropped 0 bases, with 10 bases sitting between them. The CDR3 spans 14 residues. In DNA, the CDR3 is TGTGCCAGCACCGTGGGGAACTCCTACAATGAGCAGTTCTTC. Its protein product is CASTVGNSYNEQFF. Full variable domain (remainder filled in from reference TRBV7-2 and TRBJ2-1): GAGVSQSPSNKVTEKGKDVELRCDPISGHTALYWYRQSLGQGLEFLIYFQGNSAPDKSGLPSDRFSAERTGGSVSTLTIQRTQQEDSAVYLCASTVGNSYNEQFFGPGTRLTVL.

Concerning this clone: Other DNA variants within this sample encode the same CDR3. The CDR3 is CASSPTGGSYNEQFF. For the CDR3, the DNA is TGTGCCAGCAGCCCAACAGGGGGCTCTTACAATGAGCAGTTCTTC. The V and J genes are TRBV5-4 and TRBJ2-1; 9 bases are a match to TRBD1. This CDR3 comprises 15 residues. CDR1 is SGHNT and CDR2 is YYREEE in the germline V gene (reference sequence). With 4 bases clipped from V and 4 bases from J, the junction kept 6 bases outside the gene matches. Based on the CDR3 plus reference TRBV5-4 and TRBJ2-1, the full variable domain is ETGVTQSPTHLIKTRGQQVTLRCSSQSGHNTVSWYQQALGQGPQFIFQYYREEENGRGNFPPRFSGLQFPNYSSELNVNALELDDSALYLCASSPTGGSYNEQFFGPGTRLTVL.

The V call is TRBV6-6, the J call TRBJ2-1, with TRBD1 as a possible D gene (6 bases). V was pared by 4 bases and J by 6 bases, with 16 bases between. Germline V gene data show CDR1 as MNHNY and CDR2 as SVGAGI (reference sequence). CDR3 length: 15 amino acids. The CDR3 sequence is CASSSQGPDPNEQFF. In nucleotides, the CDR3 is TGTGCCAGCAGTTCGCAGGGGCCCGACCCCAATGAGCAGTTCTTC.

Remarks on this clone: The sample carries other DNA sequences with the same CDR3. The V and J genes are TRBV18 and TRBJ2-7; D is possibly TRBD1 or TRBD2 (5 bases each). Germline CDR1 is KGHSH and CDR2 is LQKENI. Trimming cost V 2 bases and J 2 bases, with 10 bases left between them. This CDR3 comprises 14 residues. The CDR3 spells CASSPSQGPYEQYF. The CDR3 DNA sequence: TGTGCCAGCTCACCATCCCAGGGACCCTACGAGCAGTACTTC.

V is TRBV14 and J is TRBJ2-3, with 10 nucleotides matching TRBD2. The ends lost 0 bases at V and 7 bases at J; junction bases unmatched: 7. CDR3 length: 16 residues. Germline V lookup: CDR1 SGHDN, CDR2 FVKESK. The CDR3 protein is CASSQDLASGGHTQYF. The CDR3 DNA is TGTGCCAGCAGCCAAGATTTGGCTAGCGGGGGACATACGCAGTATTTT. Using reference TRBV14 and TRBJ2-3 for the parts outside the CDR3, the full variable domain is EAGVTQFPSHSVIEKGQTVTLRCDPISGHDNLYWYRRVMGKEIKFLLHFVKESKQDESGMPNNRFLAERTGGTYSTLKVQPAELEDSGVYFCASSQDLASGGHTQYFGPGTRLTVL.

V is TRBV7-9 and J is TRBJ2-7; 9 bases align to TRBD2. Unmatched junction bases numbered 1, after V lost 4 bases and J lost 6 bases. The length of the CDR3 is 12 residues. CDR1 is SEHNR and CDR2 is FQNEAQ in the germline V gene (reference sequence). As DNA, the CDR3 is TGTGCCAGCAGCTCGACTAGCGGCGAGCAGTACTTC. As protein: CASSSTSGEQYF.